This TCR beta chain was identified in a study of blood T cell repertoires in COVID-19. About the research overall: Whether acute or convalescent, the COVID-19 samples came from the United States, Italy and Spain.

Trimming removed 7 bases from V and 5 bases from J, with 20 bases in between. CDR3 length: 15 residues. Germline values: CDR1 MNHEY, CDR2 SMNVEV (reference sequence). Measured with immunoSEQ multiplex PCR; TCRdb has only the in-frame clones, and not every one. The sample lists nearly 300,000 clones; roughly 90% were seen once. Participants came from about 24 US areas, aged about 18 to 100 years. The chain is built from TRBV27 and TRBJ1-2, with D possibly TRBD1 on 6 matching bases. Sequencing input: PBMCs or T cells enriched from blood (not recorded which). The receptor was derived from a woman aged 50 to 60 who had been exposed to COVID-19. The CDR3 protein is CASTNRGASIYGYTF. In DNA, the CDR3 is TGTGCCAGCACAAATCGGGGGGCGTCCATTTATGGCTACACCTTC.